This TCR beta chain was recorded in a study of T-cell memory formation after mild COVID-19. Overall study findings and caveats: A subset of responding clones appeared in pre-infection memory, suggesting cross-reactive memory joined. Balance between CD4 and CD8 was seen in clones contracting day 15 to 85, and a CD4+ lean was seen in later expanders.

Concerning this clonotype: The antigen is undetermined.

V dropped 5 bases and J dropped 3; count of bases not matched to a gene: 6. Germline loops: CDR1 MNHEY, CDR2 SVGAGI. CDR3 length equals 15 residues. TCRdb analysed the 5' RACE reads with MiXCR anew, one entry per CDR3 protein. The sample records 300,000 or so distinct CDR3 sequences, under 20% being singletons. The TCR sequence derives from a man between 18 and 35 years old who had mild COVID-19 (a few samples of this study predate the infection). Cell type and time point are not known. Specimen: PBMCs or a T cell subset sorted from them (not recorded which). The rearrangement joins TRBV6-5 to TRBJ2-5; TRBD2 matches at 10 bases. The CDR3 loop reads CASSRKLAGKETQYF. The CDR3 DNA follows: TGTGCCAGCAGTAGGAAACTAGCGGGGAAAGAGACCCAGTACTTC.